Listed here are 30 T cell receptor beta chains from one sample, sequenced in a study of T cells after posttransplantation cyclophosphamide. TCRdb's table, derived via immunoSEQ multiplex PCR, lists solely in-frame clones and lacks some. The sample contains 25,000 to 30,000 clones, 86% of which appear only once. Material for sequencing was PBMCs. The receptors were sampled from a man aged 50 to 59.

CDR3 coding DNA: TGTGCCAGCAGTCTCCTCAGGGGGCGGGATGGCTACACCTTC. Its translation is CASSLLRGRDGYTF. The J gene is TRBJ1-2, the V gene TRBV28; TRBD1 aligns across 8 bases. From germline, CDR1 is MDHEN and CDR2 SYDVKM. The trim removed 5 bases at V and 6 bases at J, leaving 8 bases unmatched. This CDR3 has 14 residues.

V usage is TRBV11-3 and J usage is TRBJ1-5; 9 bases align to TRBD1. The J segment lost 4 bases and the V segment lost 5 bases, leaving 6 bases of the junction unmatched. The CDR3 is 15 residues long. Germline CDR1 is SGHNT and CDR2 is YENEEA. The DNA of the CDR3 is TGTGCCAGCAGCCCCGGACAGGGGATGAATCAGCCCCAGCATTTT. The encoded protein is CASSPGQGMNQPQHF.

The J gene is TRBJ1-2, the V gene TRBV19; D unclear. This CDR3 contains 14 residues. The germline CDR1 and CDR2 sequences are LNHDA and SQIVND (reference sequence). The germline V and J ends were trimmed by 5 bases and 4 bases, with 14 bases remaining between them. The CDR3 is CASSSTPNSYGYTF. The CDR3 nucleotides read TGTGCCAGTAGTTCCACCCCTAACAGCTATGGCTACACCTTC.

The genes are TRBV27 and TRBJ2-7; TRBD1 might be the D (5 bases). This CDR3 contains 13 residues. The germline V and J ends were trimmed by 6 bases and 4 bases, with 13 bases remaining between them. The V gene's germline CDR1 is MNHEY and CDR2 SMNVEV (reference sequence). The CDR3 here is CASRTALAYEQYF. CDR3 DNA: TGTGCCAGCAGGACAGCGCTGGCTTACGAGCAGTACTTC.

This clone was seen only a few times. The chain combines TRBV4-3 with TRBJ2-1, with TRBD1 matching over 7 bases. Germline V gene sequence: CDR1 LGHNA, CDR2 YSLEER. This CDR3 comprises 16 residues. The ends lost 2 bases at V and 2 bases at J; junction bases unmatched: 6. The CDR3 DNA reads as TGCGCCAGCAGCCAAAAACAGGGGCCTACCTACAATGAGCAGTTCTTC. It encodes CASSQKQGPTYNEQFF.

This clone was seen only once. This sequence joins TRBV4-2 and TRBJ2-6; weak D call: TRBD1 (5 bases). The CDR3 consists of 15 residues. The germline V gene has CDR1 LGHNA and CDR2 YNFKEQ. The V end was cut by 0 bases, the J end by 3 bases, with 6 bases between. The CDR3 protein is CASSQEGVGANVLTF. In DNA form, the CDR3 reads TGTGCCAGCAGCCAAGAAGGGGTTGGGGCCAACGTCCTGACTTTC.

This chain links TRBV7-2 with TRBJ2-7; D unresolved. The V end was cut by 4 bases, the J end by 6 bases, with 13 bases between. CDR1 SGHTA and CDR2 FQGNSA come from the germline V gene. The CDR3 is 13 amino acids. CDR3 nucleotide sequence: TGTGCCAGCAGCTATAGTCCCCCGGGCGAGCAGTACTTC. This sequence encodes CASSYSPPGEQYF.

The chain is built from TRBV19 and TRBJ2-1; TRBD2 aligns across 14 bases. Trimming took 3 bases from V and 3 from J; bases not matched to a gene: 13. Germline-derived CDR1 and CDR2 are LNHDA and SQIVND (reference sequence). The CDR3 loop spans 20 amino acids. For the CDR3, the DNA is TGTGCCAGTAGTATGGCCCATGGACTAGCGGGGGGCAATCTCTACAATGAGCAGTTCTTC. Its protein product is CASSMAHGLAGGNLYNEQFF.

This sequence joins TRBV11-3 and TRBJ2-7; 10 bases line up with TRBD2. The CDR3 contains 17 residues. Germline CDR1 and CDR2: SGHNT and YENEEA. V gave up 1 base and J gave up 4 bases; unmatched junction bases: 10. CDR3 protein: CASSLVSSGRGRYEQYF. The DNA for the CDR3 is TGTGCCAGCAGCTTAGTGTCTAGCGGGAGAGGAAGGTACGAGCAGTACTTC.

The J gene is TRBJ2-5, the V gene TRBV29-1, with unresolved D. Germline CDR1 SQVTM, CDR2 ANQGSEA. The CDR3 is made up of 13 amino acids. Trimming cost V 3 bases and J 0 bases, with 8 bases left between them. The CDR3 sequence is CSVEGQHQETQYF. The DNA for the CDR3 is TGCAGCGTTGAGGGCCAGCACCAAGAGACCCAGTACTTC.

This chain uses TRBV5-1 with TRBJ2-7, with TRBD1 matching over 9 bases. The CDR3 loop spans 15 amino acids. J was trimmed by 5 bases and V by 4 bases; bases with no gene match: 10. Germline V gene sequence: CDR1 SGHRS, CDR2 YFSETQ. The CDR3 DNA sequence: TGCGCCAGCAGCGTCGGACAGGGGTCCTACAACGAGCAGTACTTC. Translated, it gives CASSVGQGSYNEQYF.

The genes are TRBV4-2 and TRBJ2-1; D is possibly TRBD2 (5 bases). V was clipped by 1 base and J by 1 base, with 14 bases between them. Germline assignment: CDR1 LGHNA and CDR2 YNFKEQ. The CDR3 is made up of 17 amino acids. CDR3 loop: CASSQVFAGGSYNEQFF. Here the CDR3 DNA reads TGTGCCAGCAGCCAAGTTTTTGCGGGCGGATCCTACAATGAGCAGTTCTTC.

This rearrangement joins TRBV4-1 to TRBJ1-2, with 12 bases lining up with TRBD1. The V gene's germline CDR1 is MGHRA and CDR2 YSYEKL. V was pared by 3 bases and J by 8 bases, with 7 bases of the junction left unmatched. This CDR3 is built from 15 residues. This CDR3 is CASSHAGQGARGYTF. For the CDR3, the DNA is TGCGCCAGCAGCCACGCGGGACAGGGGGCAAGAGGCTACACCTTC.

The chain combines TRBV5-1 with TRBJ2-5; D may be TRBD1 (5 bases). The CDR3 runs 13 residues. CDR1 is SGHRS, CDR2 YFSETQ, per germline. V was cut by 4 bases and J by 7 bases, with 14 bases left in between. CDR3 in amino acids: CASSIDSLGTQYF. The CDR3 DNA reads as TGCGCCAGCAGCATAGACAGCCTAGGGACCCAGTACTTC.

This chain's CDR3 is CASSSGGWEGYTF. The CDR3 region has the DNA TGTGCCAGCAGTTCGGGGGGATGGGAGGGCTACACCTTC. The gene calls are TRBV25-1 and TRBJ1-2, with a weak D call TRBD1 (5 bases). This CDR3 region has 13 residues. The ends were cut back, 5 bases at V and 8 bases at J, with 15 bases in the middle. CDR1 and CDR2 (germline): MGHDK, SYGVNS.

The CDR3 DNA reads TGTGCCAGCAGCTTGTTGTACAGCACCTACGAGCAGTACTTC. This codes for CASSLLYSTYEQYF. The chain carries TRBV5-6 and TRBJ2-5, with D unresolved. The last part of the DNA fits TRBJ2-7 better; the J call may be wrong. CDR3 length equals 14 residues. Germline CDR1 SGHDT, CDR2 YYEEEE.

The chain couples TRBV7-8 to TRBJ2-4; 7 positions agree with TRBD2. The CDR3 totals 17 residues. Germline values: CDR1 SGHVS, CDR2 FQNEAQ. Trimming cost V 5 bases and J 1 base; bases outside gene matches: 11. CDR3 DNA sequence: TGTGCCAGCAGCCCCGGGGAGGGGCGGGAGGCCAAAAACATTCAGTACTTC. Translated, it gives CASSPGEGREAKNIQYF.

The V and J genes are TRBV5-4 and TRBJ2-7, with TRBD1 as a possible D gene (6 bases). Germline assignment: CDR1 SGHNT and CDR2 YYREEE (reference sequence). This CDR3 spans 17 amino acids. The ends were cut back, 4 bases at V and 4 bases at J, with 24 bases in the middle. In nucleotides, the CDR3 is TGTGCCAGCAGCGTTGGGGGCGCGCGTCCCAGTTCTTACGAGCAGTACTTC. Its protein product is CASSVGGARPSSYEQYF. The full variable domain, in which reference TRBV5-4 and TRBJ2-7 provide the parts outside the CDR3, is ETGVTQSPTHLIKTRGQQVTLRCSSQSGHNTVSWYQQALGQGPQFIFQYYREEENGRGNFPPRFSGLQFPNYSSELNVNALELDDSALYLCASSVGGARPSSYEQYFGPGTRLTVT.

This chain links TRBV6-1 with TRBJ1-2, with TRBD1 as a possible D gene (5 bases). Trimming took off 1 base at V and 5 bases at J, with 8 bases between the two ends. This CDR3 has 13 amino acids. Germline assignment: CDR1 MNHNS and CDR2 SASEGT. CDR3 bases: TGTGCCAGCAGTGAAGGGCCAGGGTATGGCTACACCTTC. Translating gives CASSEGPGYGYTF.

Here the CDR3 DNA reads TGTGCTAGTGGTCCGGTTAACTATGGCTACACCTTC. Translating gives CASGPVNYGYTF. The chain carries TRBV12-5 and TRBJ1-2; no reliable D call. Germline values: CDR1 LGHNT, CDR2 FRNRAP. The CDR3 loop spans 12 amino acids. V gave up 5 bases and J gave up 1 base, with 5 bases separating them.

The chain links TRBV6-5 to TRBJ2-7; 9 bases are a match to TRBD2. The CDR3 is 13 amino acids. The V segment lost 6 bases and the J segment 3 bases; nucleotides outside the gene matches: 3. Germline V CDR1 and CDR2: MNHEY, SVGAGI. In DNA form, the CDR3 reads TGTGCCAGCAGCTTAGCGGGAGACTACGAGCAGTACTTC. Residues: CASSLAGDYEQYF.

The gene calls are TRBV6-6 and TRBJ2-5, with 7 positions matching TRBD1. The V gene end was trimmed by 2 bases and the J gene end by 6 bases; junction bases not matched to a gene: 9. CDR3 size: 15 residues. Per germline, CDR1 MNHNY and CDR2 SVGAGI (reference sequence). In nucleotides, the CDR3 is TGTGCCAGCAGTTACGGATCTGCCAGGGGGAAGACCCAGTACTTC. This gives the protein CASSYGSARGKTQYF.

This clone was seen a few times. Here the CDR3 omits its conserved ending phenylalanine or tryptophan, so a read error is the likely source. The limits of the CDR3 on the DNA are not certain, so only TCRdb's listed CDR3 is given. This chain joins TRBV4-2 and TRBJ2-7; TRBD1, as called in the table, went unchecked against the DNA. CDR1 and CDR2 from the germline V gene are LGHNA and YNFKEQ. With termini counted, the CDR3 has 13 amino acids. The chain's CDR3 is CASSSWTDSPLFL.

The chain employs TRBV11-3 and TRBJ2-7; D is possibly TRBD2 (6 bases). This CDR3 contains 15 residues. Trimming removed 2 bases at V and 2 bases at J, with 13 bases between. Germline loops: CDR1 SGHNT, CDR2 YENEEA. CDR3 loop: CASSLRDSFTYEQYF. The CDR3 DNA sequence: TGTGCCAGCAGCTTAAGGGACTCCTTCACCTACGAGCAGTACTTC. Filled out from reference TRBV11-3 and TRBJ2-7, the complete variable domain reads EAGVVQSPRYKIIEKKQPVAFWCNPISGHNTLYWYLQNLGQGPELLIRYENEEAVDDSQLPKDRFSAERLKGVDSTLKIQPAELGDSAVYLCASSLRDSFTYEQYFGPGTRLTVT.

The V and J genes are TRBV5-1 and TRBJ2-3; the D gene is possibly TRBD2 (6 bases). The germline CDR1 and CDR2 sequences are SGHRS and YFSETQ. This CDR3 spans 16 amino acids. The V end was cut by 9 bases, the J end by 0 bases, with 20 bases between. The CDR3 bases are TGCGCCACCTCACCGGGGGTCCTAACTAGCACAGATACGCAGTATTTT. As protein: CATSPGVLTSTDTQYF.

The CDR3 is CASSYRYRGNNSPLHF. In DNA, the CDR3 is TGCGCCAGCAGCTACCGCTACAGGGGTAATAATTCACCCCTCCACTTT. J is TRBJ1-6 and V is TRBV4-3; 7 positions agree with TRBD1. Germline V lookup: CDR1 LGHNA, CDR2 YSLEER. The CDR3 sequence is 16 residues long. V was pared by 5 bases and J by 5 bases, with 9 bases of the junction left unmatched.

CDR3 residues: CASSSWTLKGEKLFF. The CDR3 coding sequence is TGTGCCAGCAGTTCCTGGACCCTAAAGGGGGAAAAACTGTTTTTT. The chain employs TRBV27 and TRBJ1-4; tentative D call: TRBD1 (5 bases). Trimming pared 4 bases from V and 8 bases from J, leaving 17 bases between. The CDR3 loop spans 15 amino acids. The germline V gene has CDR1 MNHEY and CDR2 SMNVEV (reference sequence).

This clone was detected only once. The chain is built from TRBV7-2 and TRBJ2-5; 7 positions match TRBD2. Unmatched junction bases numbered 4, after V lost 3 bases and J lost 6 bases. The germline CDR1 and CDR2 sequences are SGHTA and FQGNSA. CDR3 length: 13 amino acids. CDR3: CASSFRGVKTQYF. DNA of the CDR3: TGTGCCAGCAGCTTCCGGGGGGTAAAGACCCAGTACTTC. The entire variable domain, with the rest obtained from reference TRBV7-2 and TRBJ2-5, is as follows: GAGVSQSPSNKVTEKGKDVELRCDPISGHTALYWYRQSLGQGLEFLIYFQGNSAPDKSGLPSDRFSAERTGGSVSTLTIQRTQQEDSAVYLCASSFRGVKTQYFGPGTRLLVL.

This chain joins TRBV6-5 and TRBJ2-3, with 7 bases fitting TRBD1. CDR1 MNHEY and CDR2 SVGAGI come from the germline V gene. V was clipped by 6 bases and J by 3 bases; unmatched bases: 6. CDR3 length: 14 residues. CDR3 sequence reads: CASSRLQGTDTQYF. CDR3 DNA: TGTGCCAGCAGCCGATTACAGGGGACAGATACGCAGTATTTT.

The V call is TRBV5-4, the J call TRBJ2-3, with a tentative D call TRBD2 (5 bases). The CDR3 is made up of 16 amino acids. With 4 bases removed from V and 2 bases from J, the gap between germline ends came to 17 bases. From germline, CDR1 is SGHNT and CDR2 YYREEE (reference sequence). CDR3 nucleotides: TGTGCCAGCAGCGACTCAAAGAAGCGGTACACAGATACGCAGTATTTT. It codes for CASSDSKKRYTDTQYF. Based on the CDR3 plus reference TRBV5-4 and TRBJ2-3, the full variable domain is ETGVTQSPTHLIKTRGQQVTLRCSSQSGHNTVSWYQQALGQGPQFIFQYYREEENGRGNFPPRFSGLQFPNYSSELNVNALELDDSALYLCASSDSKKRYTDTQYFGPGTRLTVL.